The T cell receptor beta chain under discussion was sequenced for a study of T cell repertoires in cytomegalovirus infection. Turning to the study itself: Well-studied HLA-B-restricted epitopes and recently identified HLA-C-restricted epitopes of CMV were both used in the study. A matching HLA type, together with CMV infection, was signaled by public TCR beta signatures. Regarding the study as a whole: HLA-C-restricted CMV-specific TCR beta clonotypes prevailed in the ex vivo response.

MiXCR was run by TCRdb on the reads, yielding one entry per CDR3 protein. The sample shows 20,000 or so distinct CDR3 sequences, 20% to 25% of them seen only once. Trimming cost V 6 bases and J 1 base, with 15 bases left between them. The CDR3 consists of 15 residues. This clonotype appeared many times. The antigen is undetermined. The sequence derives from a human donor in good health (CMV status not recorded). Some clones in this sample may be carry-over from other donors' samples. Here the sequenced sample was CD8+ T cells from cultured PBMCs, taken from culture after CMV antigen stimulation. The genes are TRBV12-3 or TRBV12-4 and TRBJ1-1, with D possibly being TRBD1 (6 bases). The CDR3 loop is CASRIQQGGNTEAFF. The CDR3, as DNA: TGTGCCAGCAGAATCCAACAGGGCGGGAACACTGAAGCTTTCTTT.